This TCR beta chain was observed in a study of radiotherapy plus CTLA-4 blockade in lung cancer. At the level of the study: Of all patients, approximately 18% responded objectively and about 34% showed disease control. Points from the study as a whole: In blood, after radiotherapy plus ipilimumab, tumor-derived TCR clones expanded.

Per germline, CDR1 SGHTA and CDR2 FQGNSA. This CDR3 spans 17 amino acids. With 2 bases clipped from V and 3 bases from J, the junction kept 10 bases outside the gene matches. Details on this clone: The antigen remains unidentified.

Those with chemo-refractory metastatic non-small-cell lung cancer were treated with focal radiation combined with CTLA-4 blockade using ipilimumab. Only in-frame clones appear in the TCRdb table, and some are missing; sequencing was by immunoSEQ multiplex PCR. The data show about 49,000 clones, with 85% seen just once and about a quarter held by the top ten. The receptor was derived from a human donor with non-small cell lung cancer whose response to radiotherapy plus ipilimumab could not be evaluated. Specimen: peripheral blood, collected from a patient treated with radiotherapy plus ipilimumab. V gene TRBV7-2 combines with J gene TRBJ1-2; 9 bases fit TRBD1. The CDR3 loop reads CASSLKGRQGGHYGYTF. CDR3 nucleotide sequence: TGTGCCAGCAGCTTAAAGGGGCGACAGGGGGGTCACTATGGCTACACCTTC.